These 28 T cell receptor beta chains came from one sample sequenced in a study of follicular helper T cells after annual influenza vaccination. The sample's time point: 2015-2016 season, 7 days after influenza vaccination. This table comes from immunoSEQ multiplex PCR, and its TCRdb copy is limited to in-frame clones, with some not included. The profile shows about 6,800 clones, nearly 90% of them singletons. Sequencing was performed on CXCR5+ CD38- circulating T follicular helper cells from blood, taken 7 days after influenza vaccination. Subset here: circulating Tfh, non-naive CD4+CXCR5+PD-1+ (ICOS+CD38+ or ICOS-CD38-). These receptors all stem from an adult who received the influenza vaccine.

The J gene is TRBJ2-5, the V gene TRBV30; no clear D gene. CDR1 and CDR2 from the germline V gene are GTSNPN and SVGIG (reference sequence). The CDR3 covers 11 residues. Between the trimmed V and J ends, which lost 3 bases and 2 bases, there was a span of 4 bases. The chain's CDR3 is CAWSRQETQYF. The CDR3 DNA reads as TGTGCCTGGAGCCGTCAAGAGACCCAGTACTTC.

The table lists this clone with a few counts. This chain links TRBV7-3 with TRBJ2-5; TRBD2 matches 8 bases. CDR1 is SGHTA, CDR2 FQGTGA, per germline. The CDR3 totals 14 residues. The V segment lost 5 bases and the J segment 4 bases; nucleotides outside the gene matches: 6. CDR3 amino acids: CASSPGLAAETQYF. CDR3 in DNA: TGTGCCAGCAGCCCCGGACTAGCCGCAGAGACCCAGTACTTC.

The chain combines TRBV5-6 with TRBJ2-7, with D unresolved. The CDR3 consists of 15 residues. V lost 1 base and J 3 bases, leaving 14 bases between the germline ends. The germline CDR1 and CDR2 sequences are SGHDT and YYEEEE. CDR3: CASSLNPTPHYEQYF. The CDR3 DNA reads TGTGCCAGCAGCTTGAACCCGACTCCCCACTACGAGCAGTACTTC.

The V gene is TRBV6-5, the J gene TRBJ2-3, with 7 positions matching TRBD2. The germline gives CDR1 MNHEY, CDR2 SVGAGI. V shed 10 bases and J 2 bases; nucleotides not matched to a gene: 6. The CDR3 is made up of 13 amino acids. CDR3 sequence reads: CATKTSFTDTQYF. The CDR3 coding sequence is TGTGCCACCAAGACTAGCTTCACAGATACGCAGTATTTT.

This chain joins TRBV7-9 and TRBJ2-7; D gene uncertain. The V and J ends lost 4 bases and 4 bases respectively, with 8 bases between them. The CDR3 contains 12 residues. Germline V gene sequence: CDR1 SEHNR, CDR2 FQNEAQ (reference sequence). The CDR3 DNA reads TGTGCCAGCAGCTCCAGCCTTTACGAGCAGTACTTC. This encodes CASSSSLYEQYF.

This clone is a singleton in its sample. The CDR3 loop is CASSLNRDGQRGGYYNEQFF. The DNA for the CDR3 is TGCGCCAGCAGCCTGAACCGGGACGGCCAGCGGGGGGGATACTACAATGAGCAGTTCTTC. The rearrangement uses TRBV5-1 and TRBJ2-1; 10 bases match TRBD2. CDR3 length: 20 residues. V gave up 4 bases and J gave up 3 bases; unmatched junction bases: 19. In germline, CDR1 is SGHRS, CDR2 YFSETQ.

This chain uses TRBV28 with TRBJ1-2, with TRBD1 matching 11 bases. The CDR3 is made up of 13 amino acids. V lost 10 bases to trimming and J lost 4 bases; unmatched junction nucleotides: 5. Germline lookup yields CDR1 MDHEN and CDR2 SYDVKM. As DNA, the CDR3 is TGTGCCACAGGACAGGGGGCCCCCTATGGCTACACCTTC. Encoded protein: CATGQGAPYGYTF.

The rearrangement uses TRBV6-5 and TRBJ2-2; D gene uncertain. The V gene lost 4 bases and the J gene lost 6 bases, with 15 bases spanning the gap. Per the germline V gene, CDR1 is MNHEY and CDR2 is SVGAGI. The CDR3 contains 15 residues. DNA of the CDR3: TGTGCCAGCAGTTTCTCCCTCGGTGGGGCCGGGGAGCTGTTTTTT. Translated: CASSFSLGGAGELFF.

The chain combines TRBV5-1 with TRBJ2-6, with a tentative D call TRBD2 (6 bases). The CDR3 spans 16 residues. From germline, CDR1 is SGHRS and CDR2 YFSETQ. Trimming removed 4 bases at V and 4 bases at J, with 15 bases between. As DNA, the CDR3 is TGCGCCAGCAGCCCGGGAGACGGGATCGGGGCCAACGTCCTGACTTTC. Protein: CASSPGDGIGANVLTF.

The chain is built from TRBV7-8 and TRBJ2-1; TRBD1 or TRBD2 may be the D gene (5 bases each). Trimming removed 4 bases at V and 8 bases at J, with 18 bases between. Germline-derived CDR1 and CDR2 are SGHVS and FQNEAQ. This CDR3 is 15 amino acids long. The CDR3 is CASSSSSLGDHEQFF. CDR3 coding DNA: TGTGCCAGCAGCTCCTCTTCCCTGGGGGACCATGAGCAGTTCTTC.

This sequence joins TRBV6-6 and TRBJ2-5; the D is unclear. V lost 6 bases to trimming and J lost 5 bases, with 13 bases between them. In germline, CDR1 is MNHNY, CDR2 SVGAGI (reference sequence). This CDR3 is built from 13 residues. The CDR3 DNA is TGTGCCAGCAGCCCCACCCCGATGGAGACCCAGTACTTC. Protein product: CASSPTPMETQYF.

The chain recombines TRBV7-9 with TRBJ2-7; D gene uncertain. The length of the CDR3 is 12 residues. The V end lost 5 bases, the J end lost 0 bases, and 5 bases lay between the germline ends. From germline, CDR1 is SEHNR and CDR2 FQNEAQ (reference sequence). The CDR3 is CASSLTSYEQYF. The CDR3, as DNA: TGTGCCAGCAGCCTGACCTCCTACGAGCAGTACTTC.

This chain's CDR3 is CAISTQGVNTEAFF. In nucleotides, the CDR3 is TGTGCCATCAGTACTCAGGGGGTTAACACTGAAGCTTTCTTT. J is TRBJ1-1 and V is TRBV10-3; 7 bases map to TRBD1. This CDR3 has 14 residues. V shed 5 bases and J 2 bases; nucleotides not matched to a gene: 5. Germline lookup yields CDR1 ENHRY and CDR2 SYGVKD.

This clone was observed a single time. The chain carries TRBV29-1 and TRBJ1-2, with D hard to call. V dropped 7 bases and J dropped 0 bases, with 12 bases sitting between them. The CDR3 extends over 13 amino acids. CDR1 is SQVTM and CDR2 is ANQGSEA in the germline V gene. The DNA of the CDR3 is TGCAGCGCTGTGGCGGCTCCTAACTATGGCTACACCTTC. Its protein is CSAVAAPNYGYTF.

In this sample, this clone turned up once. V usage is TRBV18 and J usage is TRBJ2-4, with 7 positions matching TRBD1. The J segment lost 1 base and the V segment lost 3 bases, leaving 15 bases of the junction unmatched. Germline V gene data show CDR1 as KGHSH and CDR2 as LQKENI. The CDR3 covers 19 residues. As DNA, the CDR3 is TGTGCCAGCTCACCGGTAGACAGGGACCACGTCGGGGCCAAAAACATTCAGTACTTC. Protein product: CASSPVDRDHVGAKNIQYF.

The V and J genes are TRBV29-1 and TRBJ1-2; D possibly corresponds to TRBD1 (6 bases). From germline, CDR1 is SQVTM and CDR2 ANQGSEA. The CDR3 spans 12 residues. The CDR3 reads CSTSGANYGYTF. The CDR3 DNA reads TGCAGTACATCAGGGGCCAACTATGGCTACACCTTC.

The chain employs TRBV18 and TRBJ2-7; D may be TRBD2 (7 bases). The germline V and J ends were trimmed by 6 bases and 5 bases, with 11 bases remaining between them. CDR1 is KGHSH and CDR2 is LQKENI in the germline V gene. The CDR3 has 12 amino acids. CDR3 DNA: TGTGCCAGCTCTGGGGGGGCCCACGAGCAGTACTTC. Protein product: CASSGGAHEQYF.

CDR3 residues: CASSSFGLNYGYTF. CDR3 sequence (DNA): TGCGCCAGCAGCTCGTTTGGACTTAACTATGGCTACACCTTC. The V and J genes are TRBV5-1 and TRBJ1-2; D gene ambiguous. There are 14 residues in the CDR3. Per germline, CDR1 SGHRS and CDR2 YFSETQ. Trimming stripped 3 bases from V and 1 base from J, with 10 bases between.

The chain couples TRBV9 to TRBJ2-7; 8 bases match TRBD1. Germline V gene data show CDR1 as SGDLS and CDR2 as YYNGEE. J lost 3 bases, V lost 3 bases, and 8 bases had no gene match. The CDR3 extends over 15 amino acids. The CDR3 region is CASSEGTGQGYEQYF. The CDR3 DNA is TGTGCCAGCAGCGAGGGGACTGGACAGGGCTACGAGCAGTACTTC.

The chain has TRBV30 and TRBJ2-3; D is unclear. V gave up 0 bases and J gave up 2 bases, with 9 bases separating them. The CDR3 is 14 amino acids. The germline CDR1 and CDR2 sequences are GTSNPN and SVGIG (reference sequence). This CDR3 reads CAWSVLSLTDTQYF. Written as DNA, the CDR3 is TGTGCCTGGAGTGTACTGAGTCTCACAGATACGCAGTATTTT.

This rearrangement joins TRBV6-6 to TRBJ2-7; TRBD2 is a possible D gene (6 bases). Looked up from germline, CDR1 is MNHNY and CDR2 is SVGAGI (reference sequence). V lost 6 bases and J lost 6, with 18 bases in between. The CDR3 sequence is 14 residues long. In DNA form, the CDR3 reads TGTGCCAGCAGCCGAGGCGGGATAGGTGGCGAGCAGTACTTC. Residues: CASSRGGIGGEQYF.

This clone occurred a few times. V and J are TRBV7-6 and TRBJ1-5, with D uncertain. The CDR3 length is 15 residues. Germline V gives CDR1 SGHVS, CDR2 FNYEAQ. The V end lost 1 base, the J end lost 2 bases, and 9 bases lay between the germline ends. DNA of the CDR3: TGTGCCAGCAGCTTAGGGGGAGGTGGCAATCAGCCCCAGCATTTT. It encodes CASSLGGGGNQPQHF.

This chain connects TRBV29-1 to TRBJ1-1; 7 nucleotides match TRBD1. Germline-derived CDR1 and CDR2 are SQVTM and ANQGSEA. Trimming cost V 2 bases and J 5 bases; bases outside gene matches: 8. The CDR3 has 14 residues. The CDR3 region is CSVEPQGLRTEAFF. In DNA form, the CDR3 reads TGCAGCGTTGAACCACAGGGGTTGCGGACTGAAGCTTTCTTT.

In the case of this clone: The sample carries other DNA sequences with the same CDR3. The chain uses TRBV5-6 and TRBJ2-5; TRBD1 agrees at 11 bases. Losses at the gene ends were 2 bases for V and 5 bases for J; bases not matched to a gene: 5. The germline gives CDR1 SGHDT, CDR2 YYEEEE. This CDR3 has 15 residues. The CDR3 protein is CASSFGQGATETQYF. CDR3 coding DNA: TGTGCCAGCAGCTTCGGACAGGGGGCTACGGAGACCCAGTACTTC.

The V and J genes are TRBV28 and TRBJ1-5; D is unresolved. Between the trimmed V and J ends, which lost 7 bases and 4 bases, there was a span of 11 bases. This CDR3 has 13 residues. CDR1 is MDHEN and CDR2 is SYDVKM in the germline V gene. CDR3 amino acids: CASTGPGNQPQHF. The CDR3 region has the DNA TGTGCCAGCACCGGGCCGGGTAATCAGCCCCAGCATTTT. The variable domain in full, with the rest retrieved from reference TRBV28 and TRBJ1-5, is DVKVTQSSRYLVKRTGEKVFLECVQDMDHENMFWYRQDPGLGLRLIYFSYDVKMKEKGDIPEGYSVSREKKERFSLILESASTNQTSMYLCASTGPGNQPQHFGDGTRLSIL.

V usage is TRBV5-1 and J usage is TRBJ1-1; TRBD1 matches at 9 bases. CDR1 SGHRS and CDR2 YFSETQ come from the germline V gene. The V and J ends lost 3 bases and 5 bases, in that order; junction bases with no gene match: 8. CDR3 size: 15 residues. The CDR3 loop is CASSSRQGGETEAFF. The CDR3, as DNA: TGCGCCAGCAGCTCTCGACAGGGGGGCGAGACTGAAGCTTTCTTT.

This chain uses TRBV19 with TRBJ2-1; no firm D call. This CDR3 spans 12 amino acids. The germline V and J ends were trimmed by 3 bases and 5 bases, with 5 bases remaining between them. Per the germline V gene, CDR1 is LNHDA and CDR2 is SQIVND (reference sequence). The CDR3 sequence is CASSIGDNEQFF. The CDR3 DNA reads TGTGCCAGTAGTATTGGTGACAATGAGCAGTTCTTC.

The chain combines TRBV21-1 with TRBJ1-1. TRBV21-1 is deemed a pseudogene. There are 17 residues in the CDR3. CDR3 nucleotide sequence: TGTGCCAGCAGCCCGAGGAAGGGGACCCTCGGAGGGACTGAAGCTTTCTTT. This gives the protein CASSPRKGTLGGTEAFF.